The clone carrying this TCR beta chain appeared many times. Germline loops: CDR1 ENHRY, CDR2 SYGVKD. The trim removed 0 bases at V and 0 bases at J, leaving 2 bases unmatched. There are 16 residues in the CDR3. This specimen belongs to a study of response to subunit inactivated influenza vaccine. From the RT-PCR reads, TCRdb called clonotypes with MiXCR, one entry per CDR3 protein. Seen here are about 570,000 distinct CDR3 sequences, 11% observed once, and the top ten hold around 10%. The same specimen was also included in a second study, on T cells expressing NK-cell markers. From that second work: UMIs accompanied the 5'RACE template switching by which TCR beta cDNA was made. The TCR beta repertoires were obtained from sorted CD3+CD56+NKG2C+, CD3+CD56+NKG2C- and CD3+CD56-NKG2C+ T cells.

The sequencing used PBMCs from blood, collected on the day of vaccination. The receptor was derived from a man aged 50-59 years who received an inactivated influenza vaccine. The V and J genes are TRBV10-3 and TRBJ1-5; 7 bases match TRBD1. For the CDR3, the DNA is TGTGCCATCAGTGAGTCTTGGACAGGTAGCAATCAGCCCCAGCATTTT. Translating it yields CAISESWTGSNQPQHF.